This TCR beta chain appears in the sequencing data of a study of shared T cell receptors in the human thymus. Here immunoSEQ multiplex PCR was the method, and the copy in TCRdb shows in-frame clones only, minus some. The sample carries about 380,000 clones, 85% to 95% recorded once. This clone appeared a single time. This sequence was found in a human donor. The sequencing input was thymocytes.

DNA of the CDR3: TGTGCCAGCTCACCACCGCTTCCAGGGACAGGGGGCGGCTATGGCTACACCTTC. This codes for CASSPPLPGTGGGYGYTF. The chain links TRBV18 to TRBJ1-2, with TRBD1 identical over 12 bases. Germline V gene lookup returns CDR1 KGHSH and CDR2 LQKENI. V was pared by 0 bases and J by 4 bases, with 9 bases of the junction left unmatched. The CDR3 consists of 18 residues. Looking up the rest from reference TRBV18 and TRBJ1-2 gives the full variable domain: NAGVMQNPRHLVRRRGQEARLRCSPMKGHSHVYWYRQLPEEGLKFMVYLQKENIIDESGMPKERFSAEFPKEGPSILRIQQVVRGDSAAYFCASSPPLPGTGGGYGYTFGSGTRLTVV.